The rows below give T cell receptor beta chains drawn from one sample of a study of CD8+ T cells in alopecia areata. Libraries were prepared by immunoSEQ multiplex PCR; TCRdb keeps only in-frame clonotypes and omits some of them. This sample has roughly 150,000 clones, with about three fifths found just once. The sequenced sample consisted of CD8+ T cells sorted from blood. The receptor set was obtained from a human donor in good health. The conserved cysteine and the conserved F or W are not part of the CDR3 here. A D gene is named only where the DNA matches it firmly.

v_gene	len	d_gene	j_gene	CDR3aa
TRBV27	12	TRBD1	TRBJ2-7	ASSKGQGPYEQY
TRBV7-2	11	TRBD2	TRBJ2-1	AIEGGPGNEQF
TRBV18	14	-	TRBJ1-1	ASSPPDQRMNTEAF
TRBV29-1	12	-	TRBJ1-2	SVEASTGDYGYT
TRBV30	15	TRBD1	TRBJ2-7	AWSPPDGTGGSYEQY
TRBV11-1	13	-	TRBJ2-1	ASSRDLSSYNEQF
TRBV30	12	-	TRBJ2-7	AWSGDGTTYEQY
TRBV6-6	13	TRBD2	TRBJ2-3	ASSPGTNQADTQY
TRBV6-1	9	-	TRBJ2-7	ASSVHHEQY
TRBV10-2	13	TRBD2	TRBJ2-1	ASTGAGGPPCEQF
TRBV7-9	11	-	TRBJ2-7	ASSLNGGHEQY
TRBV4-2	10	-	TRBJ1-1	ASSQESAEAF
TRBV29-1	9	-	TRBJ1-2	SVEIRGGYT
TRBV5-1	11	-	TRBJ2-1	ASGVSSYNEQF
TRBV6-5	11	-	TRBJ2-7	ASSLDNSYEQY
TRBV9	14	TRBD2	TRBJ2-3	ASSVWTSASTDTQY
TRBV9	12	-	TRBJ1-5	ASGTGESNQPQH
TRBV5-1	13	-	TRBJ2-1	ASSFSGALVDEQF
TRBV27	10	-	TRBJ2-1	ATGEAYNEQF
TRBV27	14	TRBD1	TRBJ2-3	ASSPLPGQGTDTQY
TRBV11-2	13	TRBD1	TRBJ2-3	ASSLEPRGTDTQY
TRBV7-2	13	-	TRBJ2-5	ASSLYGSSQETQY
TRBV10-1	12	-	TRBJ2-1	ASSESGDYNEQF
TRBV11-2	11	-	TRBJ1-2	ASSLGEIDGYT
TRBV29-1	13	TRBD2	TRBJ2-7	SVEESGTSGYEQY
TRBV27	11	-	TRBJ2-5	ASSSTGLETQY
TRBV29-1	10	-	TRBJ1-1	SLQVLNTEAF
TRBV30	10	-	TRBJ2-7	AWSVGSYEQY
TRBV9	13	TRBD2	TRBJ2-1	ASSVAEAGVNEQF
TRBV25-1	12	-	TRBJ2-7	ASLLKGRRREQY
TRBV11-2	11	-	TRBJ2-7	ASSLGLVYEQY
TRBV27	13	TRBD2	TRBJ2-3	ASTRLAGADGIQY
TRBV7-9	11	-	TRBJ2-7	ASSLEGKCEQY
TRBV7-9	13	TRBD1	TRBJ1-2	ASSRPRDRYYGYT
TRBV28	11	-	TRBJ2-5	ASSFFSAETQY
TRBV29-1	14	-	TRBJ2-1	SVAGIPSISYNEQF
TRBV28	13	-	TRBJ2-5	ASRPPGASRETQY
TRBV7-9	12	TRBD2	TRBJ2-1	ASSFPGLAMDQF
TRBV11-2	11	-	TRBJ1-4	ASSFTRQEKLF
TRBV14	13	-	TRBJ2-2	ASSFYSENTGELF
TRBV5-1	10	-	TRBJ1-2	ASSLGTYGYT
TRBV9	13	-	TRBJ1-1	ASSVDQRRNTEAF
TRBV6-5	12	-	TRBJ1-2	ASSSSQGHYGYT
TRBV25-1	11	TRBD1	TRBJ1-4	AVQGLINEKLF
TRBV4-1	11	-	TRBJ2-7	ASSQGTSGEQY
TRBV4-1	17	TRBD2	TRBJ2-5	ASRPIKGGSGSGYETQY
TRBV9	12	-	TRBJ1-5	ASSVDGDNQPQH
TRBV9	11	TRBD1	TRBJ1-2	ASSTTGVYGYT
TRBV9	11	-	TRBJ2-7	ASSVGTLGEQY
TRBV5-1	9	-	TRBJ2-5	ASSFGDDQY
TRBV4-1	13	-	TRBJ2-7	ASSAKGGSTYEQY
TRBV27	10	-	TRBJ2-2	ASSLLTGELF
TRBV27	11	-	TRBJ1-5	ASSPGGYQPQH
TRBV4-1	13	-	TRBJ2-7	ASSPSADRRREQY
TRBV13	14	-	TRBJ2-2	ASSPPSHGDTGELF
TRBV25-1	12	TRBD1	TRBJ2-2	ASRKTGVVGELF
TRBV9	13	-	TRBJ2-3	ASSVAGRRTDTQY
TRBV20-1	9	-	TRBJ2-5	SVASKETQY
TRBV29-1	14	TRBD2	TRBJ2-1	SAKTGTSGSYNEQF